This TCR beta chain stems from a study of OX40 agonist ivuxolimab in advanced cancers. Study overall: Dose-escalation cases comprised hepatocellular carcinoma, melanoma, renal cell or head and neck cancer. Treatment received earlier with anti-PD-1, anti-PD-L1 or anti-CTLA-4 agents was allowed, and around 40% had some. With a range of roughly 20 to 90, age averaged about 58 years, and 70% to 85% were male.

Profiling relied on immunoSEQ multiplex PCR, and the TCRdb table lists in-frame clones only, not all of them. The sample lists about 79,000 clones, less than 85% occurring once. The germline CDR1 and CDR2 sequences are MNHNS and SASEGT. The V and J ends lost 4 bases and 1 base respectively, with 10 bases between them. The CDR3 is 14 amino acids. Note on this clone: Its antigen remains unknown.

Findings and limits, study-wide: Averaging showed that CD8+ T cells had more expanded clones than CD4+ did.

The origin of this receptor is an adult with an advanced solid tumor such as melanoma, head and neck, liver or kidney cancer. The chain joins TRBV6-1 to TRBJ1-2; D is perhaps TRBD1 (6 bases). Sequencing was performed on CD4+ or CD8+ T cells sorted from blood, taken in a trial of the OX40 agonist ivuxolimab. The CDR3 DNA sequence: TGTGCCAGCAGTGCCCTACAGGGTAACTATGGCTACACCTTC. This gives the protein CASSALQGNYGYTF.